The 28 T cell receptor beta chains below come from one sample, sequenced in a study of PD-1 blockade in mismatch repair-deficient tumors (dated by TCRdb to the late 2010s). Library preparation employed the immunoSEQ multiplex PCR assay. TCRdb re-hosts the immuneACCESS table, in-frame sequences only. Its copies lack some clones; in the studies checked, an unresolved V gene accounts for under half of them, and the cause for the rest is not known. The sample table shows around 110,000 clones, and roughly 80% are seen once. The ten largest clones capture 4% to 6% of the sample. The sample here was peripheral blood, taken 60 weeks after starting pembrolizumab. Source of these receptors: an adult with mismatch repair-deficient cancer.

The chain combines TRBV19 with TRBJ2-7; 8 nucleotides agree with TRBD2. J gave up 0 bases and V 2 bases, and 6 bases lay outside the gene matches. The V gene's germline CDR1 is LNHDA and CDR2 SQIVND (reference sequence). The CDR3 length is 16 residues. The CDR3 sequence: CASSIFGSGSSYEQYF. CDR3 in DNA: TGTGCCAGTAGTATATTTGGGAGCGGGAGCTCCTACGAGCAGTACTTC.

The V gene is TRBV9, the J gene TRBJ1-2, with 7 bases identical to TRBD1. The CDR3 runs to 14 residues. Germline CDR1 and CDR2: SGDLS and YYNGEE. The ends lost 2 bases at V and 3 bases at J; junction bases unmatched: 4. The CDR3 loop is CASSVSGGYYGYTF. CDR3 DNA: TGTGCCAGCAGCGTGTCAGGGGGGTACTATGGCTACACCTTC. The full variable domain, in which reference TRBV9 and TRBJ1-2 provide the parts outside the CDR3, is DSGVTQTPKHLITATGQRVTLRCSPRSGDLSVYWYQQSLDQGLQFLIQYYNGEERAKGNILERFSAQQFPDLHSELNLSSLELGDSALYFCASSVSGGYYGYTFGSGTRLTVV.

This chain uses TRBV29-1 with TRBJ2-1; D is possibly TRBD2 (6 bases). Between the trimmed V and J ends, which lost 8 bases and 0 bases, there was a span of 14 bases. CDR3 length: 14 amino acids. CDR1 is SQVTM and CDR2 is ANQGSEA in the germline V gene. The CDR3 sequence: CSFPLGSSYNEQFF. The CDR3 DNA sequence: TGCAGCTTCCCCCTCGGGAGCTCCTACAATGAGCAGTTCTTC.

V usage is TRBV7-8 and J usage is TRBJ2-1, with 8 bases aligning to TRBD2. V trimming: 5 bases; J trimming: 1 base; junction bases outside the gene matches: 7. Germline V gene sequence: CDR1 SGHVS, CDR2 FQNEAQ. The CDR3 is 16 residues long. CDR3 DNA sequence: TGTGCCAGCAGCCTAGAGGGACTAGTTTCCTACAATGAGCAGTTCTTC. This sequence encodes CASSLEGLVSYNEQFF.

The chain has TRBV11-2 and TRBJ2-5; 10 nucleotides line up with TRBD2. The CDR3 is 16 residues long. V was clipped by 4 bases and J by 0 bases; unmatched bases: 5. The V gene's germline CDR1 is SGHAT and CDR2 FQNNGV. For the CDR3, the DNA is TGTGCCAGCAGCTCCCCTACTAGCGGGAACCAAGAGACCCAGTACTTC. Translated: CASSSPTSGNQETQYF.

The J gene is TRBJ2-3, the V gene TRBV11-2; D is ambiguous. Germline CDR1 is SGHAT and CDR2 is FQNNGV. The CDR3 consists of 14 residues. The V and J ends lost 2 bases and 7 bases respectively, with 13 bases between them. The CDR3: CASSLRSALYTQYF. For the CDR3, the DNA is TGTGCCAGCAGCTTACGATCCGCTCTCTATACGCAGTATTTT.

The chain links TRBV7-6 to TRBJ2-1; 9 bases fit TRBD2. With 5 bases clipped from V and 3 bases from J, the junction kept 11 bases outside the gene matches. The CDR3 totals 17 residues. Germline V gene lookup returns CDR1 SGHVS and CDR2 FNYEAQ. The CDR3 region is CASSPKALAGVYNEQFF. CDR3 sequence (DNA): TGTGCCAGCAGCCCGAAGGCCTTAGCGGGAGTCTACAATGAGCAGTTCTTC.

This chain connects TRBV20-1 to TRBJ1-1; D not resolved. V gave up 6 bases and J gave up 5 bases, with 7 bases separating them. The CDR3 is made up of 10 amino acids. The germline CDR1 and CDR2 sequences are DFQATT and SNEGSKA (reference sequence). The CDR3 loop is CSAEQTEAFF. In DNA, the CDR3 is TGCAGTGCCGAGCAGACTGAAGCTTTCTTT.

V usage is TRBV4-2 and J usage is TRBJ2-1, with D unresolved. V lost 5 bases and J lost 6, with 8 bases in between. The CDR3 runs 12 residues. Germline V lookup: CDR1 LGHNA, CDR2 YNFKEQ. The CDR3 loop is CASSLGPNEQFF. The CDR3 DNA sequence: TGTGCCAGCAGCTTAGGCCCCAATGAGCAGTTCTTC.

The rearrangement uses TRBV6-5 and TRBJ1-2; no clear D. This CDR3 has 13 amino acids. V lost 2 bases, J lost 2 bases, and 6 bases lay in between. Germline V gene data show CDR1 as MNHEY and CDR2 as SVGAGI. The CDR3 DNA reads as TGTGCCAGCAGTTACGGGGAGAACTATGGCTACACCTTC. It translates to CASSYGENYGYTF.

The chain combines TRBV9 with TRBJ2-2, with TRBD2 matching over 11 bases. V gave up 3 bases and J gave up 4 bases; unmatched junction bases: 2. Looked up from germline, CDR1 is SGDLS and CDR2 is YYNGEE. CDR3 length: 15 residues. The CDR3 spells CASSAGTSGTGELFF. The DNA of the CDR3 is TGTGCCAGCAGCGCCGGGACTAGCGGCACCGGGGAGCTGTTTTTT.

The rearrangement links TRBV7-2 to TRBJ2-7, with 11 nucleotides matching TRBD2. The germline V gene encodes CDR1 SGHTA and CDR2 FQGNSA. The CDR3 is 15 amino acids. V trimming: 5 bases; J trimming: 4 bases; junction bases outside the gene matches: 7. The CDR3, as DNA: TGTGCCAGCAGCCCGAGACTAGCGGGAAGGTACGAGCAGTACTTC. This translates into CASSPRLAGRYEQYF.

The chain links TRBV5-4 to TRBJ1-2; D unclear. Germline loops: CDR1 SGHNT, CDR2 YYREEE (reference sequence). The CDR3 consists of 15 residues. Deletions cut 3 bases from V and 1 base from J, with 13 bases between. The CDR3 DNA follows: TGTGCCAGCAGCTCCGCCCGGCAGATTAACTATGGCTACACCTTC. Amino acids: CASSSARQINYGYTF. Looking up the rest from reference TRBV5-4 and TRBJ1-2 gives the full variable domain: ETGVTQSPTHLIKTRGQQVTLRCSSQSGHNTVSWYQQALGQGPQFIFQYYREEENGRGNFPPRFSGLQFPNYSSELNVNALELDDSALYLCASSSARQINYGYTFGSGTRLTVV.

This rearrangement joins TRBV7-9 to TRBJ1-1, with D maybe TRBD1 (6 bases). The CDR3 contains 16 residues. Germline V lookup: CDR1 SEHNR, CDR2 FQNEAQ (reference sequence). V dropped 1 base and J dropped 2 bases, with 14 bases sitting between them. CDR3 sequence reads: CASSLVLRGSNTEAFF. The DNA of the CDR3 is TGTGCCAGCAGCTTAGTTCTCAGGGGAAGCAACACTGAAGCTTTCTTT. The variable domain in full, with the rest retrieved from reference TRBV7-9 and TRBJ1-1, is DTGVSQNPRHKITKRGQNVTFRCDPISEHNRLYWYRQTLGQGPEFLTYFQNEAQLEKSRLLSDRFSAERPKGSFSTLEIQRTEQGDSAMYLCASSLVLRGSNTEAFFGQGTRLTVV.

This rearrangement joins TRBV4-1 to TRBJ1-1; the D is unclear. CDR3 length: 16 amino acids. Per germline, CDR1 MGHRA and CDR2 YSYEKL. V was shortened by 4 bases and J by 6 bases, with 21 bases between the two germline ends. For the CDR3, the DNA is TGCGCCAGCAGCCTCAGATCAACCGGGCCCCGGGCTGAAGCTTTCTTT. Translating gives CASSLRSTGPRAEAFF.

This clone was found a few times. The CDR3 sequence: CASSKECRVTQETQYF. CDR3 nucleotide sequence: TGTGCCAGCAGCAAAGAATGTAGGGTCACTCAAGAGACCCAGTACTTC. The V call is TRBV21-1, the J call TRBJ2-5. TRBV21-1 is marked as a pseudogene. This CDR3 region has 16 residues.

This sequence joins TRBV4-2 and TRBJ2-7, with 14 bases matching TRBD2. The V gene end was trimmed by 5 bases and the J gene end by 9 bases; junction bases not matched to a gene: 15. The germline V gene encodes CDR1 LGHNA and CDR2 YNFKEQ. CDR3 length: 17 amino acids. The DNA for the CDR3 is TGTGCCAGCAGCTCGGGGGGACTAGCGGGAGTAGGGCCGGGGCAGTACTTC. Amino acids: CASSSGGLAGVGPGQYF.

The chain employs TRBV4-3 and TRBJ1-3; D remains ambiguous. V gave up 0 bases and J gave up 0 bases, with 12 bases separating them. The CDR3 consists of 17 residues. Looked up from germline, CDR1 is LGHNA and CDR2 is YSLEER. CDR3 amino acids: CASSQEASLLSGNTIYF. The CDR3 nucleotides read TGCGCCAGCAGCCAAGAGGCCAGTCTCCTCTCTGGAAACACCATATATTTT.

The chain's CDR3 is CASSAVPGENEQFF. The DNA for the CDR3 is TGTGCCAGCAGTGCGGTGCCAGGGGAAAATGAGCAGTTCTTC. This chain uses TRBV6-4 with TRBJ2-1; tentatively, D is TRBD1 (6 bases). The CDR3 covers 14 residues. With 4 bases removed from V and 7 bases from J, the gap between germline ends came to 14 bases. Germline CDR1 reads MRHNA; CDR2 reads SNTAGT.

The chain employs TRBV11-3 and TRBJ2-3, with D hard to call. Deletions cut 2 bases from V and 3 bases from J, with 12 bases between. The CDR3 contains 15 residues. Germline lookup yields CDR1 SGHNT and CDR2 YENEEA. The CDR3 DNA is TGTGCCAGCAGCTTAACTACTATCACGACAGATACGCAGTATTTT. It specifies CASSLTTITTDTQYF.

The chain combines TRBV11-3 with TRBJ1-4; D is unclear. CDR1 SGHNT and CDR2 YENEEA come from the germline V gene. The CDR3 length is 13 residues. V lost 0 bases and J 8 bases, leaving 7 bases between the germline ends. This CDR3 reads CASSLEFGEKLFF. CDR3 nucleotides: TGTGCCAGCAGCTTAGAGTTCGGGGAAAAACTGTTTTTT.

The chain joins TRBV29-1 to TRBJ2-1; D is unresolved. Trimming took 6 bases from V and 8 from J, leaving 20 bases between them. This CDR3 has 14 residues. From germline, CDR1 is SQVTM and CDR2 ANQGSEA. CDR3 bases: TGCAGCGTACCCGGGTCGTTGTTTATCGATGAGCAGTTCTTC. Amino acids: CSVPGSLFIDEQFF.

This rearrangement joins TRBV11-3 to TRBJ2-5, with D perhaps TRBD2 (6 bases). Trimming pared 2 bases from V and 2 bases from J, leaving 9 bases between. Germline V gene sequence: CDR1 SGHNT, CDR2 YENEEA. The CDR3 totals 14 residues. The chain's CDR3 is CASSLNAGQETQYF. In nucleotides, the CDR3 is TGTGCCAGCAGCTTAAACGCGGGGCAAGAGACCCAGTACTTC.

This clone was detected only once. The CDR3 reads CASSQAWSGRGTDTQYF. The DNA for the CDR3 is TGCGCCAGCAGCCAAGCTTGGAGCGGGAGAGGGACAGATACGCAGTATTTT. The chain recombines TRBV4-3 with TRBJ2-3, with TRBD2 matching 8 bases. Trimming took 1 base from V and 3 from J; bases not matched to a gene: 9. This CDR3 contains 17 residues. The germline gives CDR1 LGHNA, CDR2 YSLEER.

V is TRBV11-3 and J is TRBJ1-1; D uncertain. The V and J ends lost 5 bases and 7 bases respectively, with 17 bases between them. CDR3 length: 14 residues. Germline loops: CDR1 SGHNT, CDR2 YENEEA. Here the CDR3 DNA reads TGTGCCAGCAGCCCCATACGGGGATACGGTGAAGCTTTCTTT. Its translation: CASSPIRGYGEAFF.

This clone was found once. V gene TRBV2 combines with J gene TRBJ1-5; D unresolved. The CDR3 covers 14 residues. Deletions cut 3 bases from V and 3 bases from J, with 9 bases between. CDR1 SNHLY and CDR2 FYNNEI come from the germline V gene. The DNA for the CDR3 is TGTGCCAGCAGTGACAGCCGCCCCAATCAGCCCCAGCATTTT. Its translation: CASSDSRPNQPQHF. The variable domain in full, with the rest retrieved from reference TRBV2 and TRBJ1-5, is EPEVTQTPSHQVTQMGQEVILRCVPISNHLYFYWYRQILGQKVEFLVSFYNNEISEKSEIFDDQFSVERPDGSNFTLKIRSTKLEDSAMYFCASSDSRPNQPQHFGDGTRLSIL.

The rearrangement joins TRBV4-2 to TRBJ1-2, with D possibly matching TRBD1 (5 bases). This CDR3 has 14 residues. Trimming took 4 bases from V and 4 from J, leaving 13 bases between them. Looked up from germline, CDR1 is LGHNA and CDR2 is YNFKEQ. The CDR3 DNA follows: TGTGCCAGCAGCCGGGGGGTTACGGGCTATGGCTACACCTTC. Its protein product is CASSRGVTGYGYTF.

The J gene is TRBJ1-1, the V gene TRBV30, with D unresolved. The V gene's germline CDR1 is GTSNPN and CDR2 SVGIG (reference sequence). V was shortened by 0 bases and J by 3 bases, with 8 bases between the two germline ends. This CDR3 is 13 amino acids long. The CDR3 spells CAWSVQTYTEAFF. CDR3 nucleotide sequence: TGTGCCTGGAGTGTACAGACGTACACTGAAGCTTTCTTT.